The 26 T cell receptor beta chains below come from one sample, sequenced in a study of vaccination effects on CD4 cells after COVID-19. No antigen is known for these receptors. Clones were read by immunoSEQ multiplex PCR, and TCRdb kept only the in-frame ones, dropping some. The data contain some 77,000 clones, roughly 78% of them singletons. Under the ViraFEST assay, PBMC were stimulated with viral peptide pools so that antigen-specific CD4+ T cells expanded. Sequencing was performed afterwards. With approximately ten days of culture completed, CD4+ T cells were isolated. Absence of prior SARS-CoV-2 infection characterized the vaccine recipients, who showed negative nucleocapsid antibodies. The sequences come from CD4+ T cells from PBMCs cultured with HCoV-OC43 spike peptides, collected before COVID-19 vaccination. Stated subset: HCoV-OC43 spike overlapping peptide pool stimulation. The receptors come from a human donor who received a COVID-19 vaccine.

The CDR3 coding sequence is TGTGCCAGCAGTTACTCCACCCAATGGACTAGCGGGGGGTATAGCACAGATACGCAGTATTTT. Protein sequence: CASSYSTQWTSGGYSTDTQYF. The V and J genes are TRBV6-2 or TRBV6-3 and TRBJ2-3; 14 bases are shared with TRBD2. The CDR3 is made up of 21 amino acids. Germline V CDR1 and CDR2: MNHEY, SVGEGT. V shed 0 bases, J shed 0 bases, and the junction held 11 bases outside the gene matches.

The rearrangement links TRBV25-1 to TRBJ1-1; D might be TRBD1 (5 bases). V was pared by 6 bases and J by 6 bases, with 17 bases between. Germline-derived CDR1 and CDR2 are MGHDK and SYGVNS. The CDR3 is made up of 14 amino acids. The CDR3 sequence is CASRTARGLSEAFF. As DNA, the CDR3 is TGTGCCAGCAGGACGGCGAGGGGTCTCTCTGAAGCTTTCTTT.

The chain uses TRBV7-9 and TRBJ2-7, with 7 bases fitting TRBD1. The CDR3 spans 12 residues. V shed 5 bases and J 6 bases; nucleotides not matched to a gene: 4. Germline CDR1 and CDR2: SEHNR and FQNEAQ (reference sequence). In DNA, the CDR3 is TGTGCCAGCAGCCAACCAGGGGGCGAGCAGTACGTC. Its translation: CASSQPGGEQYV.

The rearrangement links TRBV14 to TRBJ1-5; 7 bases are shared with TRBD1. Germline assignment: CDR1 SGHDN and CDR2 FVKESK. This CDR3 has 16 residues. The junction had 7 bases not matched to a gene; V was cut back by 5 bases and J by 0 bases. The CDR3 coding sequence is TGTGCCAGCAGCGAAGCCACAGGGGCTAGCAATCAGCCCCAGCATTTT. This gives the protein CASSEATGASNQPQHF.

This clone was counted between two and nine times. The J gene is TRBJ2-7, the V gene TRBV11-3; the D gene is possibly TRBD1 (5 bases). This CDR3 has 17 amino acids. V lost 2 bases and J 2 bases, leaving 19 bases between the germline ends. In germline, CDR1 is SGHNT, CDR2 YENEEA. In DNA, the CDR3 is TGTGCCAGCAGCTTACCCCCGAGATCCGACAGAGCCTACGAGCAGTACGTC. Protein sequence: CASSLPPRSDRAYEQYV.

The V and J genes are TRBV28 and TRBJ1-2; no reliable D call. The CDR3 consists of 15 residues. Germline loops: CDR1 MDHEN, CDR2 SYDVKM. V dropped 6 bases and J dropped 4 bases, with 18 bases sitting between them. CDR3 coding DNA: TGTGCCAGCAGCTTAGGTCCCGGGGATAGCTATGGCTACACCTTC. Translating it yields CASSLGPGDSYGYTF.

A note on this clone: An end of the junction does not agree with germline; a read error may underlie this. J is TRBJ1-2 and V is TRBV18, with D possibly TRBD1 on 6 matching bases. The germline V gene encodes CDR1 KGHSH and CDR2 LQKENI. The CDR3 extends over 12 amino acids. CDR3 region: CASSPSRQVGRF. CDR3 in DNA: TGTGCCAGCTCACCGAGTCGACAGGTCGGACGTTTC.

CDR3 in DNA: TGTGCCAGCTCCCCAATGACAGGGGATAACTATGGCTACACCTTC. Protein sequence: CASSPMTGDNYGYTF. This chain connects TRBV18 to TRBJ1-2, with 8 bases matching TRBD1. V dropped 6 bases and J dropped 1; count of bases not matched to a gene: 7. Germline loops: CDR1 KGHSH, CDR2 LQKENI. The CDR3 consists of 15 residues.

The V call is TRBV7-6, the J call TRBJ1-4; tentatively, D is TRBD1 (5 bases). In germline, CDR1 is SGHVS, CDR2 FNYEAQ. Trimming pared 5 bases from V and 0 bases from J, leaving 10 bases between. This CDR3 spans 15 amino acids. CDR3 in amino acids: CASSLAGATNEKLFF. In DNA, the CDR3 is TGTGCCAGCAGCCTTGCGGGGGCAACTAATGAAAAACTGTTTTTT.

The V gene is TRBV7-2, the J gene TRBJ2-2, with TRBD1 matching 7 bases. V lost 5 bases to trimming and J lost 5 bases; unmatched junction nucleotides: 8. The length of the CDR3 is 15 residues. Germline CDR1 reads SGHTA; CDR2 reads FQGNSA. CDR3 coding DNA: TGTGCCAGCAGCAGCGACAGGGCCGGGACCGGGGAGCTGTTTTTT. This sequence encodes CASSSDRAGTGELFF.

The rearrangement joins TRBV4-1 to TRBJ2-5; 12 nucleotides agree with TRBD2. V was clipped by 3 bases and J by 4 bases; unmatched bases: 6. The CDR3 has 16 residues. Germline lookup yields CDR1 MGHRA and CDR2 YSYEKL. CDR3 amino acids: CASSHQGLAGGETQYF. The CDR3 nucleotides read TGCGCCAGCAGCCACCAGGGACTAGCGGGCGGAGAGACCCAGTACTTC.

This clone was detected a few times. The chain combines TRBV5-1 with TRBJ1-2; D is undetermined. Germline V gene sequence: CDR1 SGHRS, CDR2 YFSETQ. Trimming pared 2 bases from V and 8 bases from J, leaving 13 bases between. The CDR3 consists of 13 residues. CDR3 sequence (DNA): TGCGCCAGCAGCTTCACGCCACCTCGGGGCTACACCTTC. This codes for CASSFTPPRGYTF.

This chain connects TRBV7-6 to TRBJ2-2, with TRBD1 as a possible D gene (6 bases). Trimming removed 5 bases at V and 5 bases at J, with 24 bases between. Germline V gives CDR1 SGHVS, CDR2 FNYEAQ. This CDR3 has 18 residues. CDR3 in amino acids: CASSDRLTSGVGTGELFF. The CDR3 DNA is TGTGCCAGCAGCGACCGACTGACTTCAGGGGTCGGGACCGGGGAGCTGTTTTTT. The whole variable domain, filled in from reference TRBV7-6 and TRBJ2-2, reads GAGVSQSPRYKVTKRGQDVALRCDPISGHVSLYWYRQALGQGPEFLTYFNYEAQQDKSGLPNDRFSAERPEGSISTLTIQRTEQRDSAMYRCASSDRLTSGVGTGELFFGEGSRLTVL.

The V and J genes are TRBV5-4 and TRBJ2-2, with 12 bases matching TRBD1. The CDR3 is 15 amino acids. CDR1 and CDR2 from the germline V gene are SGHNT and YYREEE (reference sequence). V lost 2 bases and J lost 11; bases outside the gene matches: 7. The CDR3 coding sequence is TGTGCCAGCAGCTTAGCGGGACAGGGGGCGAGAGAGCTGTTTTTT. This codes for CASSLAGQGARELFF.

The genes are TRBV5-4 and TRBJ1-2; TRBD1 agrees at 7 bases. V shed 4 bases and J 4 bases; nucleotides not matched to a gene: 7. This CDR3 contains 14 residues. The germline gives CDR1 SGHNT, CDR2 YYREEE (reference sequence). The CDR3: CASSVFGQVYGYTF. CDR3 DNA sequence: TGTGCCAGCAGCGTATTTGGACAGGTCTATGGCTACACCTTC. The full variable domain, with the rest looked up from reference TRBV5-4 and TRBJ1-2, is ETGVTQSPTHLIKTRGQQVTLRCSSQSGHNTVSWYQQALGQGPQFIFQYYREEENGRGNFPPRFSGLQFPNYSSELNVNALELDDSALYLCASSVFGQVYGYTFGSGTRLTVV.

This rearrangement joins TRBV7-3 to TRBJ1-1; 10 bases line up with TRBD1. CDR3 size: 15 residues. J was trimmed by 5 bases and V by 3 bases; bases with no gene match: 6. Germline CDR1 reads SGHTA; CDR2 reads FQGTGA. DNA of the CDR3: TGTGCCAGCAGCTTGGGGGTGGGACAGGGGACTGAAGCTTTCTTT. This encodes CASSLGVGQGTEAFF.

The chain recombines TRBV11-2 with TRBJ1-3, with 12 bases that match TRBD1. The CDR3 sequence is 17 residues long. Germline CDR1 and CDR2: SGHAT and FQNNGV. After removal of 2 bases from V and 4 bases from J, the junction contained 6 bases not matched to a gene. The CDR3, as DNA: TGTGCCAGCAGCTTAATGGGACAGGGGGCTATCGGAAACACCATATATTTT. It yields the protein CASSLMGQGAIGNTIYF.

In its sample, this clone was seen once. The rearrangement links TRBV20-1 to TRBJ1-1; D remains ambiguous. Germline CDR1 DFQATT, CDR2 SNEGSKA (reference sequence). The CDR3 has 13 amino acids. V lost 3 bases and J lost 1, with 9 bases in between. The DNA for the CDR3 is TGCAGTGCTAGTCGGCAGGCGAACACTGAAGCTTTCTTT. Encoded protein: CSASRQANTEAFF.

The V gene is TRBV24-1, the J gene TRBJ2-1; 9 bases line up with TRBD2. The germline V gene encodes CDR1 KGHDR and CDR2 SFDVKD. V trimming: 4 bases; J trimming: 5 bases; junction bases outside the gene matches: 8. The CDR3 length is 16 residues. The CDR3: CATSDRPGLADNEQFF. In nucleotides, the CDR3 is TGTGCCACCAGTGACCGTCCGGGACTAGCCGACAATGAGCAGTTCTTC.

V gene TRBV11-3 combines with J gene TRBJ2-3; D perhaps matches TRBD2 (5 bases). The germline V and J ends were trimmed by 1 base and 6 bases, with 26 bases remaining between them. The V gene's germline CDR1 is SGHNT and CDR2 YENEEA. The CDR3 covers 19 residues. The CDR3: CASSLVSSKLGLSEDTQYF. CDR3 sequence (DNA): TGTGCCAGCAGCTTAGTCAGTAGTAAGCTAGGACTGTCAGAGGATACGCAGTATTTT.

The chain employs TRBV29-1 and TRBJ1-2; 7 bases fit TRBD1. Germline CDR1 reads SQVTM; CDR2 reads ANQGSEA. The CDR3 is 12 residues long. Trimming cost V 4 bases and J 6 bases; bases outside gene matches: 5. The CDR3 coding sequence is TGCAGCGTTGGAGGGGGCGTTGATGGCTACACCTTC. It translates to CSVGGGVDGYTF.

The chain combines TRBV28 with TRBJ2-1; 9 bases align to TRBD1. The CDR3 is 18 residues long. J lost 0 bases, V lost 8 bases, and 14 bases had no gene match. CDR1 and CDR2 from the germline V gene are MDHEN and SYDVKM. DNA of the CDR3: TGTGCCAGCCGCACGCCCCCCTCGGGACAGGGCTCCTACAATGAGCAGTTCTTC. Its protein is CASRTPPSGQGSYNEQFF.

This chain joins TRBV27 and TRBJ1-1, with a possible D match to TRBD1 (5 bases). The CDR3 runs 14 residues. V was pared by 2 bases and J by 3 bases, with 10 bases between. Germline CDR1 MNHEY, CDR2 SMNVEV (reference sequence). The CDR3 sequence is CASSLLQGDTEAFF. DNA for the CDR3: TGTGCCAGCAGTTTACTTCAGGGCGACACTGAAGCTTTCTTT.

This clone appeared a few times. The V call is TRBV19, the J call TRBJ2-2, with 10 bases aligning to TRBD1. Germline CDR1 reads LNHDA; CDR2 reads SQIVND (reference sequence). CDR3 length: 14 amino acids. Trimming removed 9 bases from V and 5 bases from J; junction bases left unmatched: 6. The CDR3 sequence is CASGDRGGTGELFF. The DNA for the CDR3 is TGTGCCAGCGGGGACAGGGGAGGGACCGGGGAGCTGTTTTTT.

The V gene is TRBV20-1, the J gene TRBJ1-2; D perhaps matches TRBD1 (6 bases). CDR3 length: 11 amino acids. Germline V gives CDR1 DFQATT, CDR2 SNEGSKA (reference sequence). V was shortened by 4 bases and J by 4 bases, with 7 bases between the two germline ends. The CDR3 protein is CSAMGAYGYTF. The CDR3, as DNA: TGCAGTGCTATGGGGGCCTATGGCTACACCTTC.

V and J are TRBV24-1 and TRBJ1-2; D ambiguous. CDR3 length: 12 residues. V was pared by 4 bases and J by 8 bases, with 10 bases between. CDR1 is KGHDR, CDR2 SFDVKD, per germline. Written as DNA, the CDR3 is TGTGCCACCAGTGACGGGTGGCAAGGCTACACCTTC. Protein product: CATSDGWQGYTF.